A single sample is the source of the 23 T cell receptor beta chains below, sequenced in a study of blood T cell repertoires in COVID-19. Libraries were prepared by immunoSEQ multiplex PCR; TCRdb keeps only in-frame clonotypes and omits some of them. Among about 59,000 clones listed, 70% to 75% were seen once. The sample comprised peripheral blood. The receptors were gathered from a woman between 70 and 85 years old with acute or convalescent COVID-19.

V and J are TRBV19 and TRBJ1-2, with D hard to call. The germline V gene has CDR1 LNHDA and CDR2 SQIVND (reference sequence). CDR3 length: 11 residues. Trimming shortened V by 6 bases and J by 8 bases, and 10 bases separated the two germline ends. The CDR3, as DNA: TGTGCCAGTAGGTCGCCGGGAGGCTACACCTTC. This codes for CASRSPGGYTF.

CDR3 region: CAGRDRGRENYGYTF. The CDR3 nucleotides are TGTGCCGGAAGGGACAGGGGGCGCGAGAACTATGGCTACACCTTC. V gene TRBV5-8 combines with J gene TRBJ1-2; 12 bases are shared with TRBD1. The CDR3 is made up of 15 amino acids. The V and J ends lost 10 bases and 2 bases, in that order; junction bases with no gene match: 9. Germline CDR1 is SGHTS and CDR2 is YDEGEE.

The CDR3 DNA follows: TGTGCCAGCAGCTTAGCGCCGAGGGGGCGGGATGGCTACACCTTC. Its protein product is CASSLAPRGRDGYTF. The gene calls are TRBV7-2 and TRBJ1-2, with TRBD1 matching 7 bases. CDR1 and CDR2 from the germline V gene are SGHTA and FQGNSA. V shed 0 bases, J shed 6 bases, and the junction held 7 bases outside the gene matches. The CDR3 extends over 15 amino acids.

This chain uses TRBV3-1 (or the pseudogene TRBV3-2) with TRBJ2-3; no definite D call. CDR1 and CDR2 (germline): LGHDT, YNNKEL (reference sequence). V was trimmed by 5 bases and J by 4 bases, leaving 10 bases between them. There are 13 residues in the CDR3. CDR3 nucleotide sequence: TGTGCCAGCAGCTTTCGGGTGGCAGATACGCAGTATTTT. Translating it yields CASSFRVADTQYF.

The chain couples TRBV5-8 to TRBJ1-5; TRBD1 agrees at 7 bases. Germline trimming cut 6 bases from V and 2 bases from J; bases unmatched to any gene: 8. Germline lookup yields CDR1 SGHTS and CDR2 YDEGEE. This CDR3 has 15 amino acids. The CDR3 sequence is CASKQGWTGNQPQHF. The CDR3, as DNA: TGTGCCAGCAAACAGGGGTGGACAGGCAATCAGCCCCAGCATTTT.

V and J are TRBV9 and TRBJ1-5; D unresolved. Trimming pared 0 bases from V and 4 bases from J, leaving 11 bases between. The length of the CDR3 is 15 residues. From germline, CDR1 is SGDLS and CDR2 YYNGEE. The chain's CDR3 is CASSVGGSGNQPQHF. The CDR3, as DNA: TGTGCCAGCAGCGTAGGAGGGAGTGGAAATCAGCCCCAGCATTTT.

V is TRBV11-1 and J is TRBJ1-1; unclear D gene. CDR1 and CDR2 (germline): SGHAT, FQDESV (reference sequence). Trimming cost V 5 bases and J 3 bases, with 13 bases left between them. This CDR3 is built from 14 residues. The CDR3 loop is CASSHSGGDTEAFF. The CDR3 DNA reads TGTGCCAGCAGCCATTCGGGCGGGGACACTGAAGCTTTCTTT. The full variable domain, completed using reference TRBV11-1 and TRBJ1-1, is EAEVAQSPRYKITEKSQAVAFWCDPISGHATLYWYRQILGQGPELLVQFQDESVVDDSQLPKDRFSAERLKGVDSTLKIQPAELGDSAMYLCASSHSGGDTEAFFGQGTRLTVV.

There are a few counts of this clone. V usage is TRBV6-5 and J usage is TRBJ2-2; D gene uncertain. Per germline, CDR1 MNHEY and CDR2 SVGAGI. CDR3 size: 12 residues. Between the trimmed V and J ends, which lost 6 bases and 1 base, there was a span of 3 bases. The CDR3 sequence is CASSGNTGELFF. DNA for the CDR3: TGTGCCAGCAGCGGGAACACCGGGGAGCTGTTTTTT.

This clone was seen more than once but under ten times. The rearrangement joins TRBV5-5 to TRBJ1-5, with 9 bases lining up with TRBD1. This CDR3 spans 15 amino acids. V lost 2 bases and J lost 3; bases outside the gene matches: 3. Looked up from germline, CDR1 is SGHKS and CDR2 is YYEKEE (reference sequence). The DNA for the CDR3 is TGTGCCAGCAGCTTTAGGGACAGGGACAATCAGCCCCAGCATTTT. Its translation: CASSFRDRDNQPQHF.

This sequence joins TRBV4-2 and TRBJ2-3, with 7 positions matching TRBD1. Germline-derived CDR1 and CDR2 are LGHNA and YNFKEQ. V lost 4 bases to trimming and J lost 3 bases; unmatched junction nucleotides: 7. CDR3 length: 15 amino acids. CDR3 in amino acids: CASSPQGVGTDTQYF. The CDR3 DNA is TGTGCCAGCAGCCCTCAGGGGGTCGGTACAGATACGCAGTATTTT.

V and J are TRBV5-5 and TRBJ2-3, with TRBD2 matching over 7 bases. The V gene's germline CDR1 is SGHKS and CDR2 YYEKEE (reference sequence). This CDR3 is built from 16 residues. V shed 0 bases, J shed 0 bases, and the junction held 4 bases outside the gene matches. Written as DNA, the CDR3 is TGTGCCAGCAGCTTGGAGCTAGCGGTAAGCACAGATACGCAGTATTTT. It encodes CASSLELAVSTDTQYF.

This clone was counted once. The genes are TRBV5-1 and TRBJ2-7, with D possibly being TRBD1 (6 bases). The V end was cut by 4 bases, the J end by 3 bases, with 26 bases between. The CDR3 loop spans 18 amino acids. Germline-derived CDR1 and CDR2 are SGHRS and YFSETQ. The CDR3 region is CASSRIKYKDKGDYEQYF. The CDR3 DNA reads as TGCGCCAGCAGCCGAATTAAATATAAAGACAAGGGGGACTACGAGCAGTACTTC.

The sample holds one count of this clone. This chain links TRBV6-5 with TRBJ2-3; 7 bases match TRBD1. The CDR3 has 14 residues. Germline-derived CDR1 and CDR2 are MNHEY and SVGAGI. J gave up 2 bases and V 6 bases, and 5 bases lay outside the gene matches. This chain's CDR3 is CASREGADTDTQYF. CDR3 DNA sequence: TGTGCCAGCAGAGAGGGGGCGGACACAGATACGCAGTATTTT.

For this clone: This sample also contains other DNA sequences that code for the same CDR3. The chain links TRBV19 to TRBJ1-1; no firm D call. The CDR3 is 14 residues long. Germline values: CDR1 LNHDA, CDR2 SQIVND (reference sequence). Trimming pared 3 bases from V and 1 base from J, leaving 9 bases between. CDR3 protein: CASSIRLTNTEAFF. CDR3 coding DNA: TGTGCCAGTAGTATTCGACTAACGAACACTGAAGCTTTCTTT.

This clone was recorded a few times. The chain links TRBV2 to TRBJ2-1; 8 bases are shared with TRBD2. This CDR3 region has 14 residues. From germline, CDR1 is SNHLY and CDR2 FYNNEI. Germline trimming cut 7 bases from V and 3 bases from J; bases unmatched to any gene: 5. The CDR3 sequence: CASIMRGVYNEQFF. DNA of the CDR3: TGTGCCAGCATCATGCGGGGGGTCTACAATGAGCAGTTCTTC.

The V and J genes are TRBV6-5 and TRBJ2-1; 11 bases align to TRBD1. The CDR3 sequence is 15 residues long. V shed 10 bases, J shed 7 bases, and the junction held 12 bases outside the gene matches. Germline V gene sequence: CDR1 MNHEY, CDR2 SVGAGI. The CDR3 DNA is TGTGCCACCTCCGGACAGGGGGCCGTTTCGAATGAGCAGTTCTTC. Protein sequence: CATSGQGAVSNEQFF.

The chain couples TRBV5-1 to TRBJ2-2, with a weak D call TRBD2 (6 bases). This CDR3 spans 15 amino acids. Trimming left V 4 bases short and J 3 bases short, with 13 bases between. Germline CDR1 SGHRS, CDR2 YFSETQ. The CDR3 region has the DNA TGCGCCAGCAGCCCCCCCGGGACTGACACCGGGGAGCTGTTTTTT. Its translation is CASSPPGTDTGELFF.

V gene TRBV19 combines with J gene TRBJ2-7, with D tentatively TRBD1 (6 bases). Germline V gene data show CDR1 as LNHDA and CDR2 as SQIVND (reference sequence). The CDR3 has 13 residues. Trimming stripped 3 bases from V and 6 bases from J, with 12 bases between. The CDR3 region is CASSIVQGGEQYV. As DNA, the CDR3 is TGTGCCAGTAGTATCGTACAGGGCGGCGAGCAGTACGTC.

The chain couples TRBV5-6 to TRBJ2-2, with D perhaps TRBD1 (7 bases). The germline gives CDR1 SGHDT, CDR2 YYEEEE. The CDR3 spans 15 residues. Trimming pared 4 bases from V and 2 bases from J, leaving 12 bases between. CDR3 protein: CASSAGQLNTGELFF. CDR3 sequence (DNA): TGTGCCAGCAGCGCGGGACAGCTAAACACCGGGGAGCTGTTTTTT.

The chain combines TRBV4-1 with TRBJ2-1, with 7 bases that match TRBD2. V was pared by 4 bases and J by 8 bases, with 8 bases of the junction left unmatched. This CDR3 has 14 amino acids. Per germline, CDR1 MGHRA and CDR2 YSYEKL. The CDR3 here is CASSPLAVGDEQFF. In nucleotides, the CDR3 is TGCGCCAGCAGCCCGCTAGCGGTGGGGGATGAGCAGTTCTTC.

The chain joins TRBV9 to TRBJ1-1; 9 bases fit TRBD1. This CDR3 contains 13 residues. V shed 6 bases and J 4 bases; nucleotides not matched to a gene: 4. Germline-derived CDR1 and CDR2 are SGDLS and YYNGEE. The CDR3 spells CASNPTGGTEAFF. For the CDR3, the DNA is TGTGCCAGCAACCCGACAGGGGGCACTGAAGCTTTCTTT.

The rearrangement uses TRBV7-6 and TRBJ1-4; TRBD1 agrees at 7 bases. Germline lookup yields CDR1 SGHVS and CDR2 FNYEAQ. This CDR3 region has 15 residues. V trimming: 7 bases; J trimming: 4 bases; junction bases outside the gene matches: 9. This CDR3 is CASTRTQGGNEKLFF. The DNA for the CDR3 is TGTGCCAGCACCCGAACGCAGGGGGGTAATGAAAAACTGTTTTTT. The whole variable domain, remainder taken from reference TRBV7-6 and TRBJ1-4, is GAGVSQSPRYKVTKRGQDVALRCDPISGHVSLYWYRQALGQGPEFLTYFNYEAQQDKSGLPNDRFSAERPEGSISTLTIQRTEQRDSAMYRCASTRTQGGNEKLFFGSGTQLSVL.

The chain links TRBV6-4 to TRBJ1-1, with D tentatively TRBD1 (5 bases). Germline CDR1 MRHNA, CDR2 SNTAGT. The CDR3 runs to 15 residues. Trimming pared 4 bases from V and 1 base from J, leaving 13 bases between. The CDR3 DNA is TGTGCCAGCAGTGCCCAAACAAGGGGGAACACTGAAGCTTTCTTT. It is translated as CASSAQTRGNTEAFF.